The present entry profiles one TCR beta chain with its context. The antigen is unknown. The data are from a study of T cells after yellow fever vaccination. General study findings and limits: The secondary response showed a weaker magnitude and a faster peak, day 5 versus 15. The appearance of a small share of clonotypes in both CD4 and CD8 compartments was observed. The study re-detected most primary-vaccination clones after the booster (nearly 97% CD4, just over 85% CD8).

A 5'RACE template-switching step, the method used to make TCR cDNA, added a universal primer site and UMIs. TCRdb processed the 5' RACE reads anew with MiXCR; each CDR3 protein has one entry. The repertoire holds under 600,000 distinct CDR3 sequences, roughly 22% seen once, with about 17% in the top ten. Looked up from germline, CDR1 is MNHEY and CDR2 is SVGEGT. CDR3 length equals 15 residues. Trimming took 7 bases from V and 0 from J; bases not matched to a gene: 3. This TCR was sampled from a young man who received the YFV17D yellow fever vaccine. The specimen comprised PBMCs, sampled approximately 22 days after the first yellow fever vaccination. The chain uses TRBV6-2 or TRBV6-3 and TRBJ2-2; 9 bases map to TRBD2. The CDR3 loop reads CASISGGTNTGELFF. CDR3 nucleotides: TGTGCCAGCATCAGCGGGGGGACGAACACCGGGGAGCTGTTTTTT.